This T cell receptor beta chain was sequenced during a study of cytomegalovirus exposure and HLA in healthy donors. With respect to this clone: No antigen is known for it.

The study's findings and limits: A later analysis showed TCR association rates differing by HLA locus, peaking at DRB1 and lowest at HLA-C.

60 Vbeta and 13 Jbeta primers were used in PCR. The repertoire was sequenced with immunoSEQ multiplex PCR; TCRdb's copy has only in-frame clones and lacks some. The repertoire consists of about 120,000 clones, with 65% to 90% occurring once and the leading ten covering 3% to 5%. The sequenced material came from PBMCs. The source is a woman aged 25 to 39 in good health and CMV-seronegative.

Here the CDR3 DNA reads TGTGCCAGCAGCTTGGACAGGGGTTTCACAGATACGCAGTATTTT. Translated, it gives CASSLDRGFTDTQYF. The V and J genes are TRBV5-4 and TRBJ2-3, with 7 bases fitting TRBD1. Germline CDR1 reads SGHNT; CDR2 reads YYREEE (reference sequence). CDR3 length: 15 amino acids. The V segment lost 0 bases and the J segment 2 bases; nucleotides outside the gene matches: 3.